This T cell receptor (beta chain) was recorded in a study of regulatory T cells in long-lasting Graves disease. Background on the study: New Graves' disease cases had less than 3 months of antithyroid drugs.

This clonotype occurred a few times. Construction of the TCR beta libraries employed iRepertoire HTBI primers in conjunction with Arm-PCR of CDR3 regions. Using its own MiXCR run on the multiplex PCR reads, TCRdb lists one record per CDR3 protein. The sample comprises 450,000 to 650,000 distinct CDR3 sequences, roughly 15% of which are singletons, and 20% to 30% rests with the top ten. Time point of the sample: newly diagnosed GD, antithyroid drugs for less than 3 months. PBMC-extracted RNA yielded the TCR library. This sample also belongs to another study, concerning T cells in Graves' hyperthyroidism and ophthalmopathy. As that report states: Each diagnosis was grounded in clinical symptoms, serum thyroxine and TRAb, thyroid ultrasound, and orbital computed tomography.

The clonotype comes from a woman aged 40 to 65 with Graves disease. The specimen comprised peripheral blood mononuclear cells (PBMCs), sampled at new diagnosis, from a patient treated with antithyroid drugs.

CDR3 protein: CASIGSNYEQYF. The CDR3 DNA follows: TGTGCCAGCATAGGCAGCAACTACGAGCAGTACTTC. This chain connects TRBV6-1 to TRBJ2-7; no reliable D call. The CDR3 totals 12 residues. V shed 7 bases and J shed 3 bases, with 10 bases lying between them. Looked up from germline, CDR1 is MNHNS and CDR2 is SASEGT.